The present T cell receptor (beta chain) was sequenced within a study of blood T cell repertoires in COVID-19. About the research overall: Acute and convalescent COVID-19 samples came from the United States, Italy and Spain. T cells, B-cell-depleted T cells, or PBMCs supplied cDNA or gDNA.

Authors' analysis steps: Estimated nucleated cell counts came from reference gene primer amplification. Measured with immunoSEQ multiplex PCR; TCRdb has only the in-frame clones, and not every one. V, J and clone size were drawn from that table, and D and trimming were deduced from the DNA. The sample holds about 150,000 clones, roughly 90% seen once. J gave up 5 bases and V 0 bases, and 3 bases lay outside the gene matches. In germline, CDR1 is SGHTA, CDR2 FQGTGA. The CDR3 sequence is 15 residues long. The chain combines TRBV7-3 with TRBJ2-3; 9 nucleotides align to TRBD2. Source material: peripheral blood. This clonotype originated in a human donor in a cohort sampled during active COVID-19. The CDR3 DNA reads TGTGCCAGCAGCTTAACTAGCGGGGGATTAGATACGCAGTATTTT. It is translated as CASSLTSGGLDTQYF. The full variable domain, rest sourced from reference TRBV7-3 and TRBJ2-3, is GAGVSQTPSNKVTEKGKYVELRCDPISGHTALYWYRQSLGQGPEFLIYFQGTGAADDSGLPNDRFFAVRPEGSVSTLKIQRTERGDSAVYLCASSLTSGGLDTQYFGPGTRLTVL.